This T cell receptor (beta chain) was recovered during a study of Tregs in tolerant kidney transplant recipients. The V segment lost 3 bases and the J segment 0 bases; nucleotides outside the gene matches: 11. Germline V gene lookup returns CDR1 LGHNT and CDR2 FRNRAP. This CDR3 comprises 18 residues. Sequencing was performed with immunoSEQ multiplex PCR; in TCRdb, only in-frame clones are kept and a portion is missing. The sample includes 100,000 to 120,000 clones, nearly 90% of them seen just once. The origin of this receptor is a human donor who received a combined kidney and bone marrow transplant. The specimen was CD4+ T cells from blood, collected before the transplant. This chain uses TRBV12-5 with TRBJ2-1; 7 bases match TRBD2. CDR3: CASGFVPTRGSSYNEQFF. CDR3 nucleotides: TGTGCTAGTGGTTTCGTCCCAACGCGGGGGAGCTCCTACAATGAGCAGTTCTTC.